This T cell receptor beta chain was retrieved from a study of blood T cell repertoires in COVID-19. Clinical history as reported by participants underpinned cohort assignment. With V trimmed by 5 bases and J by 7 bases, 11 bases remained unmatched. The germline gives CDR1 SGHVS, CDR2 FNYEAQ. This CDR3 has 16 residues. Original processing methods: Scientists estimated how many nucleated cells there were by amplifying reference gene primers. Profiled with immunoSEQ multiplex PCR; TCRdb holds only in-frame clones, not every one. V, J and clone size are those of that table, while D and trimming were read from the DNA. Counted here are some 250,000 clones, 80% to 90% occurring once; the ten biggest clones make up 8% to 10%.

The chain carries TRBV7-6 and TRBJ1-6; 7 bases are a match to TRBD1. The sequencing sample was made of PBMCs or T cells enriched from blood (not recorded which). This sequence originates from a man aged 35-49 years who had recovered from COVID-19. The CDR3 bases are TGTGCCAGCAGCCAAGTTGATGCCAGGGGGAATTCACCCCTCCACTTT. Translation: CASSQVDARGNSPLHF.